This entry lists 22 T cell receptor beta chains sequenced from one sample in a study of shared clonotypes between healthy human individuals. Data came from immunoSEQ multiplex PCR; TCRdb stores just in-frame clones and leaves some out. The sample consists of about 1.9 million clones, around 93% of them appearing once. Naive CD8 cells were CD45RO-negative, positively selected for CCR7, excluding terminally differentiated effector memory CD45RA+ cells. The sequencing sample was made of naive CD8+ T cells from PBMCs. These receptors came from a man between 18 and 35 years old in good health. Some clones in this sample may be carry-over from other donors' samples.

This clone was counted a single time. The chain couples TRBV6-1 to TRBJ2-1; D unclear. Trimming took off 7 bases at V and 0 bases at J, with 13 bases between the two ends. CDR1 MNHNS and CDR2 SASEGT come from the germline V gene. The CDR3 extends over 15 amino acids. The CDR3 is CASNEDVGSYNEQFF. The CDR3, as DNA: TGTGCCAGCAACGAGGACGTCGGCTCCTACAATGAGCAGTTCTTC.

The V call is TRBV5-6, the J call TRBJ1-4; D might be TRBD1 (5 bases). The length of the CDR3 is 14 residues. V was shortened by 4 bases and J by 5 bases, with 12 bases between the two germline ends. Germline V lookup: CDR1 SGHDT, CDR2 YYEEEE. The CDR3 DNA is TGTGCCAGCAGCGATCAGGGCGCGAATGAAAAACTGTTTTTT. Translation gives CASSDQGANEKLFF.

The CDR3 coding sequence is TGTGCCAGCAGCCGCGGCCTTTATGGAGAGCAGTACTTC. It is translated as CASSRGLYGEQYF. This chain uses TRBV6-5 with TRBJ2-7, with D unclear. The CDR3 length is 13 residues. Trimming removed 6 bases at V and 7 bases at J, with 16 bases between. Germline values: CDR1 MNHEY, CDR2 SVGAGI.

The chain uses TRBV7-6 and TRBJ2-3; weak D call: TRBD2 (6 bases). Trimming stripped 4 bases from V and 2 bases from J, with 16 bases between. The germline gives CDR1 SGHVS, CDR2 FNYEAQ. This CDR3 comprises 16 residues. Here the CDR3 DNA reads TGTGCCAGCAGCTCCCTCCTCGGGGAGGACACAGATACGCAGTATTTT. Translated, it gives CASSSLLGEDTDTQYF.

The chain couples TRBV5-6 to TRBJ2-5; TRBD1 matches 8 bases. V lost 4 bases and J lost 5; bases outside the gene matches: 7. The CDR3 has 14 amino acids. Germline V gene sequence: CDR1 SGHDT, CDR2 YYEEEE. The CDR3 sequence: CASSVTGVRETQYF. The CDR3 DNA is TGTGCCAGCAGCGTGACAGGGGTTAGGGAGACCCAGTACTTC.

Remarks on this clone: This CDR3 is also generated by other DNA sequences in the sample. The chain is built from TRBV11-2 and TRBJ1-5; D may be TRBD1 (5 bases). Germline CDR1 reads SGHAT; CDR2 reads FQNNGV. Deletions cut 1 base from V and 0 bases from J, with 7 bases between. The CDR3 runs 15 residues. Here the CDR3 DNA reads TGTGCCAGCAGCTTAGGACAGTATAGCAATCAGCCCCAGCATTTT. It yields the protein CASSLGQYSNQPQHF.

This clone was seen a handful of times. Written as DNA, the CDR3 is TGTGCCAGCAGCGCTGACAGAAACTCTGGAAACACCATATATTTT. This translates into CASSADRNSGNTIYF. The chain joins TRBV7-9 to TRBJ1-3, with D possibly TRBD1 on 5 matching bases. Germline lookup yields CDR1 SEHNR and CDR2 FQNEAQ (reference sequence). The CDR3 is 15 amino acids. V lost 5 bases, J lost 0 bases, and 11 bases lay in between.

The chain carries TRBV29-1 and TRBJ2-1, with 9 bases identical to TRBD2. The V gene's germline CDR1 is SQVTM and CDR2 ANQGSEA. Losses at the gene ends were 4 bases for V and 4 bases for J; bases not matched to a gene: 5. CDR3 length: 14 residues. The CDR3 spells CSVVWLAGYNEQFF. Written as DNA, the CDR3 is TGCAGCGTTGTGTGGCTAGCGGGGTACAATGAGCAGTTCTTC.

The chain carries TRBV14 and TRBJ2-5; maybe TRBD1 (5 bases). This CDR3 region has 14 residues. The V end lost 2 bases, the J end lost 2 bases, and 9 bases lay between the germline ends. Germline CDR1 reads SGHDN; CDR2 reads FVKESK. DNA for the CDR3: TGTGCCAGCAGCCAATTCCGACAGCAAGAGACCCAGTACTTC. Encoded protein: CASSQFRQQETQYF.

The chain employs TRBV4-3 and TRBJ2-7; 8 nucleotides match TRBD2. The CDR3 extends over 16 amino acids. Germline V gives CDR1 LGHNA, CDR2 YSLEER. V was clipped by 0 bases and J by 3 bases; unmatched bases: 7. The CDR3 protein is CASSQDSGREGYEQYF. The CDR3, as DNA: TGCGCCAGCAGCCAAGATTCCGGGAGGGAGGGCTACGAGCAGTACTTC.

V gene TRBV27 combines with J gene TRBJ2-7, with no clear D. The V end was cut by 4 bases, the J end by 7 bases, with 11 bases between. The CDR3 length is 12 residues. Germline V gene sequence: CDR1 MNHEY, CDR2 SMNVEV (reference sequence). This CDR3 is CASSYGFGEQYF. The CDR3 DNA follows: TGTGCCAGCAGTTACGGATTTGGAGAGCAGTACTTC.

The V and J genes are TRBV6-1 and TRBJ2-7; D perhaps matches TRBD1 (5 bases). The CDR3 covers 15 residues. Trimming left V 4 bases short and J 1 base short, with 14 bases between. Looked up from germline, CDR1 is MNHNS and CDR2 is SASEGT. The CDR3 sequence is CASSAGSVRSYEQYF. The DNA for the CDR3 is TGTGCCAGCAGTGCAGGGTCAGTGAGGTCCTACGAGCAGTACTTC.

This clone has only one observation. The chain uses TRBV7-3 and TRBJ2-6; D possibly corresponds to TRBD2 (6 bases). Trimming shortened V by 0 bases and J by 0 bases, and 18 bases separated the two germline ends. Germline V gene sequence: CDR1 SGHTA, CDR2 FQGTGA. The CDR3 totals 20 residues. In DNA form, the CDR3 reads TGTGCCAGCAGCTTAACGGGGTCTGAGCGGGCCGTCTCTGGGGCCAACGTCCTGACTTTC. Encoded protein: CASSLTGSERAVSGANVLTF.

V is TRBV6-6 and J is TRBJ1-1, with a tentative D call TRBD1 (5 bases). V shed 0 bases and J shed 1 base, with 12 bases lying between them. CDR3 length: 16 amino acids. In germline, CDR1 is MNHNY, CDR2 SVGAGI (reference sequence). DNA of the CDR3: TGTGCCAGCAGTTACTCCCCTCGGGACTCGAACACTGAAGCTTTCTTT. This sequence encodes CASSYSPRDSNTEAFF.

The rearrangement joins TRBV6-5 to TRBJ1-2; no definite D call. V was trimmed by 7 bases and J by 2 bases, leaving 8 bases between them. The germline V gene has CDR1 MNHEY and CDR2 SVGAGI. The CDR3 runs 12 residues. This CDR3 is CASTDRNYGYTF. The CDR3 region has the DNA TGTGCCAGCACGGACCGGAACTATGGCTACACCTTC.

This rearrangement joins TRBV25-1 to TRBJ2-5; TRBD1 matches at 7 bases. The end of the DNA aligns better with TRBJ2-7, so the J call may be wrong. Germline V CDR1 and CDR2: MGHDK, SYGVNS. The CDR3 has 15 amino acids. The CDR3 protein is CASSEFRQGPGEQYF. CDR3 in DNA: TGTGCCAGCAGTGAATTCCGACAGGGTCCAGGCGAGCAGTACTTC.

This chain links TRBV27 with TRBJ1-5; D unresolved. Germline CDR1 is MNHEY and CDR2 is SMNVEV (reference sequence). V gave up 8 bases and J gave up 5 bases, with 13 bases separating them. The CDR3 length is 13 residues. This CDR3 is CASSDLRHQPQHF. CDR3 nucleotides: TGTGCCAGCTCGGACCTGCGGCATCAGCCCCAGCATTTT.

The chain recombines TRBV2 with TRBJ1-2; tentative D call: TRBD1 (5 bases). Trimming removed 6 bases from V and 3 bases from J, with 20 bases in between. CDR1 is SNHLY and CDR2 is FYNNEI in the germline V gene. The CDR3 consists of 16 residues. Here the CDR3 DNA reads TGTGCCAGCAGCCACCGTCCGGGCAGGGCCGACTATGGCTACACCTTC. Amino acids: CASSHRPGRADYGYTF.

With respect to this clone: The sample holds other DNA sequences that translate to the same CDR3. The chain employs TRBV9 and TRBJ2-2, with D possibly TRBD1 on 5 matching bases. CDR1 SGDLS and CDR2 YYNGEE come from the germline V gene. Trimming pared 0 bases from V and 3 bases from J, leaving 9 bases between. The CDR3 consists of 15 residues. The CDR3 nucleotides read TGTGCCAGCAGCGTAGGTGGCAGGGACACCGGGGAGCTGTTTTTT. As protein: CASSVGGRDTGELFF.

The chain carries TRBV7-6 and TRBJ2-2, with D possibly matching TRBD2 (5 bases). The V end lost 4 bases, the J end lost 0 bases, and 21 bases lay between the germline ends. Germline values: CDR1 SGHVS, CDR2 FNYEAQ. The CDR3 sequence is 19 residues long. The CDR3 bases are TGTGCCAGCAGCTCCCGTTCGATCGGACGGGAAACGAACACCGGGGAGCTGTTTTTT. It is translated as CASSSRSIGRETNTGELFF.

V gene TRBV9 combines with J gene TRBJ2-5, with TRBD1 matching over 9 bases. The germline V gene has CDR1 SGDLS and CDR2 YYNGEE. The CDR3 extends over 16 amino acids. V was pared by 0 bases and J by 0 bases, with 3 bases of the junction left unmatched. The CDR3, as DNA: TGTGCCAGCAGCGTAGGTGGGACAGGGTACCAAGAGACCCAGTACTTC. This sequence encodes CASSVGGTGYQETQYF.

Here the CDR3 reads CASSTVHYEQYF. CDR3 nucleotides: TGTGCCAGCAGCACAGTACACTACGAGCAGTACTTC. V gene TRBV11-2 combines with J gene TRBJ2-7; D not certain. The CDR3 runs to 12 residues. Trimming shortened V by 5 bases and J by 3 bases, and 8 bases separated the two germline ends. The V gene's germline CDR1 is SGHAT and CDR2 FQNNGV.